This T cell receptor beta chain came from a study of blood T cell repertoires in COVID-19. Overall study: PBMCs, B-cell-depleted T cells, or T cells provided the cDNA or gDNA that made up the material.

Germline CDR1 and CDR2: SNHLY and FYNNEI. This CDR3 contains 13 residues. Trimming left V 6 bases short and J 0 bases short, with 8 bases between. This clone was seen just once. Using immunoSEQ multiplex PCR, the repertoire was profiled, and TCRdb retains in-frame clones only, with some absent. The sample yields 150,000 or so clones, 70% to 90% seen once. The sample comprised peripheral blood. This receptor was taken from a man in his 60s with active or convalescent COVID-19. The gene calls are TRBV2 and TRBJ1-1, with a possible D match to TRBD1 (5 bases). CDR3 nucleotides: TGTGCCAGCAGGGCAGGGCTGAACACTGAAGCTTTCTTT. Its translation is CASRAGLNTEAFF.